These 26 T cell receptor beta chains were all obtained from the same sample, sequenced in a study of Ad26.COV2.S vaccination and SARS-CoV-2 variants. This table comes from immunoSEQ multiplex PCR, and its TCRdb copy is limited to in-frame clones, with some not included. The table includes 200,000 to 250,000 clones, 70% to 90% detected once. Treatment of the sample: over 15 received Ad26.COV2.S at low or high dose, single or two shots; about 5 received placebo; per-sample allocation not given. Day 63 following the first vaccine or placebo injection was when the samples were taken. The sample consisted of peripheral blood, taken in a trial of Ad26.COV2.S vaccine versus placebo. The receptors were gathered from a person between 18 and 65 years old who received the Ad26.COV2.S COVID-19 vaccine or a placebo.

The chain employs TRBV10-1 and TRBJ2-5; D is uncertain. Trimming cost V 3 bases and J 5 bases, with 10 bases left between them. The CDR3 contains 13 residues. CDR1 is WNHNN and CDR2 is SYGVQD in the germline V gene (reference sequence). The CDR3 protein is CASSEGLRETQYF. CDR3 DNA sequence: TGCGCCAGCAGTGAAGGTCTACGCGAGACCCAGTACTTC.

The rearrangement links TRBV18 to TRBJ2-1; weak D call: TRBD2 (5 bases). The germline gives CDR1 KGHSH, CDR2 LQKENI. The CDR3 consists of 17 residues. V was trimmed by 1 base and J by 0 bases, leaving 13 bases between them. The CDR3 bases are TGTGCCAGCTCACCACGGGAGCGACCCAGCTCCTACAATGAGCAGTTCTTC. It specifies CASSPRERPSSYNEQFF.

J is TRBJ1-6 and V is TRBV30; a possible D gene is TRBD1 (6 bases). CDR1 and CDR2 from the germline V gene are GTSNPN and SVGIG (reference sequence). CDR3 size: 14 residues. The V end was cut by 2 bases, the J end by 5 bases, with 10 bases between. The CDR3 coding sequence is TGTGCCTGGAGTCCAGGGGTCCATAATTCACCCCTCCACTTT. Translating gives CAWSPGVHNSPLHF.

This clone was observed a few times. The chain links TRBV5-6 to TRBJ2-1, with 9 nucleotides matching TRBD2. The CDR3 loop spans 14 amino acids. The V segment lost 2 bases and the J segment 5 bases; nucleotides outside the gene matches: 2. Germline values: CDR1 SGHDT, CDR2 YYEEEE. The CDR3 loop is CASSLAGGNNEQFF. CDR3 in DNA: TGTGCCAGCAGCTTAGCGGGGGGAAACAATGAGCAGTTCTTC.

V usage is TRBV28 and J usage is TRBJ2-5; 8 bases line up with TRBD1. Trimming cost V 5 bases and J 5 bases; bases outside gene matches: 7. The CDR3 is 14 residues long. In germline, CDR1 is MDHEN, CDR2 SYDVKM. This CDR3 reads CASSTTTGVETQYF. Written as DNA, the CDR3 is TGTGCCAGCAGTACGACGACAGGGGTGGAGACCCAGTACTTC.

Here the CDR3 DNA reads TGTGCCAGAAGCACCGGACACCCTGAGCTGTTTTTT. It yields the protein CARSTGHPELFF. The chain uses TRBV5-3 and TRBJ2-2, with D perhaps matching TRBD1 (5 bases). TRBV5-3 is an ORF; its function is uncertain. There are 12 residues in the CDR3. Trimming removed 4 bases at V and 11 bases at J, with 12 bases between.

The gene calls are TRBV9 and TRBJ1-4; no firm D call. Per the germline V gene, CDR1 is SGDLS and CDR2 is YYNGEE. The CDR3 is 16 residues long. V was shortened by 4 bases and J by 8 bases, with 21 bases between the two germline ends. CDR3: CASSSSFGREEEKLFF. The CDR3 region has the DNA TGTGCCAGCAGCTCATCCTTCGGACGGGAGGAGGAAAAACTGTTTTTT.

The chain recombines TRBV5-6 with TRBJ1-2; D gene uncertain. This CDR3 is 15 amino acids long. In germline, CDR1 is SGHDT, CDR2 YYEEEE. The germline V and J ends were trimmed by 0 bases and 4 bases, with 13 bases remaining between them. The CDR3 sequence: CASSLEDAGGYGYTF. The CDR3 nucleotides are TGTGCCAGCAGCTTGGAGGATGCGGGAGGCTATGGCTACACCTTC.

This chain uses TRBV7-2 with TRBJ1-2; D not resolved. Germline assignment: CDR1 SGHTA and CDR2 FQGNSA. The CDR3 runs 19 residues. V was clipped by 2 bases and J by 6 bases, with 28 bases between them. The CDR3, as DNA: TGTGCCAGCAGCTTACCGACGACCTTTTTGACCCGGCCGGGAGATGGCTACACCTTC. Its translation is CASSLPTTFLTRPGDGYTF.

Written as DNA, the CDR3 is TGTGCAAGTCGCTGGCAGGAGCATGAAAAACTGTTTTTT. It encodes CASRWQEHEKLFF. V usage is TRBV12-2 and J usage is TRBJ1-4. TRBV12-2 is labeled a pseudogene. This CDR3 spans 13 amino acids.

The V call is TRBV6-5, the J call TRBJ1-2; 8 bases line up with TRBD1. The V and J ends lost 4 bases and 8 bases, in that order; junction bases with no gene match: 6. CDR3 length equals 13 residues. Germline CDR1 MNHEY, CDR2 SVGAGI. The CDR3 sequence is CASSSPDRVGYTF. DNA of the CDR3: TGTGCCAGCAGTTCCCCGGACAGGGTCGGCTACACCTTC.

This chain joins TRBV4-1 and TRBJ2-7; weak D call: TRBD1 (5 bases). Trimming took 1 base from V and 2 from J, leaving 15 bases between them. The CDR3 sequence is 16 residues long. CDR1 and CDR2 (germline): MGHRA, YSYEKL. The CDR3 bases are TGCGCCAGCAGCCAAGGATCAGGACACAGCCCCTACGAGCAGTACTTC. Amino acid sequence: CASSQGSGHSPYEQYF.

The chain employs TRBV30 and TRBJ2-7, with 7 bases that match TRBD1. Germline V gene sequence: CDR1 GTSNPN, CDR2 SVGIG (reference sequence). Germline trimming cut 0 bases from V and 3 bases from J; bases unmatched to any gene: 8. CDR3 size: 15 residues. CDR3 in amino acids: CAWSVSQGVYYEQYF. The CDR3 DNA reads TGTGCCTGGAGTGTTTCCCAGGGGGTGTACTACGAGCAGTACTTC.

This chain connects TRBV7-9 to TRBJ2-2; 7 bases are shared with TRBD1. The junction had 2 bases not matched to a gene; V was cut back by 0 bases and J by 4 bases. Germline CDR1 reads SEHNR; CDR2 reads FQNEAQ (reference sequence). The CDR3 contains 15 residues. The CDR3 sequence is CASSLAGTVTGELFF. The CDR3 DNA reads as TGTGCCAGCAGCTTAGCCGGGACAGTCACCGGGGAGCTGTTTTTT.

The chain uses TRBV14 and TRBJ2-1, with 8 bases that match TRBD1. Germline V gene lookup returns CDR1 SGHDN and CDR2 FVKESK. CDR3 length: 17 residues. V trimming: 0 bases; J trimming: 3 bases; junction bases outside the gene matches: 7. The CDR3 region is CASSQDGGDRGYNEQFF. The CDR3 DNA reads TGTGCCAGCAGCCAAGATGGAGGTGACAGGGGCTACAATGAGCAGTTCTTC.

The chain employs TRBV11-2 and TRBJ2-7, with TRBD1 matching over 7 bases. The V gene's germline CDR1 is SGHAT and CDR2 FQNNGV. The CDR3 spans 18 residues. V was pared by 5 bases and J by 7 bases, with 23 bases of the junction left unmatched. CDR3 sequence (DNA): TGTGCCAGCAGCCTAGTTCCCCCAATTTCGACAGGGTATTTTGAGCAGTACTTC. Amino acids: CASSLVPPISTGYFEQYF.

The chain employs TRBV28 and TRBJ1-1; D remains ambiguous. Trimming left V 8 bases short and J 7 bases short, with 14 bases between. The CDR3 has 12 residues. The germline gives CDR1 MDHEN, CDR2 SYDVKM. The CDR3 sequence is CASLNRQDEAFF. The CDR3 DNA is TGTGCCAGCCTCAACCGGCAGGATGAAGCTTTCTTT.

The chain has TRBV24-1 and TRBJ2-5, with D unresolved. V dropped 4 bases and J dropped 1 base, with 12 bases sitting between them. The CDR3 totals 15 residues. Per the germline V gene, CDR1 is KGHDR and CDR2 is SFDVKD. CDR3 amino acids: CATSDRRMFQETQYF. The DNA for the CDR3 is TGTGCCACCAGTGACCGGCGGATGTTCCAAGAGACCCAGTACTTC.

The chain links TRBV18 to TRBJ2-5; D may be TRBD2 (6 bases). CDR1 is KGHSH, CDR2 LQKENI, per germline. This CDR3 region has 15 residues. The V end lost 2 bases, the J end lost 4 bases, and 14 bases lay between the germline ends. The CDR3 region has the DNA TGTGCCAGCTCACCAACCGGAGGGGTCGGAGAGACCCAGTACTTC. Amino acid sequence: CASSPTGGVGETQYF. Based on the CDR3 plus reference TRBV18 and TRBJ2-5, the full variable domain is NAGVMQNPRHLVRRRGQEARLRCSPMKGHSHVYWYRQLPEEGLKFMVYLQKENIIDESGMPKERFSAEFPKEGPSILRIQQVVRGDSAAYFCASSPTGGVGETQYFGPGTRLLVL.

This clone was counted once. The gene calls are TRBV4-3 and TRBJ2-7; D perhaps matches TRBD1 (5 bases). Trimming shortened V by 1 base and J by 3 bases, and 10 bases separated the two germline ends. The CDR3 has 14 amino acids. CDR1 and CDR2 from the germline V gene are LGHNA and YSLEER. CDR3 bases: TGCGCCAGCAGCCAAGGGCAGGGTTACTACGAGCAGTACTTC. Translation gives CASSQGQGYYEQYF.

The V gene is TRBV5-1, the J gene TRBJ1-2, with D perhaps TRBD1 (5 bases). With 0 bases removed from V and 6 bases from J, the gap between germline ends came to 6 bases. In germline, CDR1 is SGHRS, CDR2 YFSETQ. The CDR3 totals 12 residues. CDR3 residues: CASSLVGDGYTF. CDR3 DNA: TGCGCCAGCAGCTTGGTAGGGGATGGCTACACCTTC.

This chain uses TRBV4-3 with TRBJ1-2; no firm D call. The V gene's germline CDR1 is LGHNA and CDR2 YSLEER. The CDR3 totals 15 residues. V was shortened by 0 bases and J by 2 bases, with 10 bases between the two germline ends. The CDR3, as DNA: TGCGCCAGCAGCCAAGATCTTCCCGGGAACTATGGCTACACCTTC. It yields the protein CASSQDLPGNYGYTF.

The CDR3 DNA reads as TGCGCCAGCAGCCTCGGCGCGGGGGGCTCCTACAATGAGCAGTTCTTC. This gives the protein CASSLGAGGSYNEQFF. The chain couples TRBV4-3 to TRBJ2-1; TRBD2 agrees at 8 bases. The CDR3 runs 16 residues. Unmatched junction bases numbered 5, after V lost 4 bases and J lost 0 bases. Germline V gene lookup returns CDR1 LGHNA and CDR2 YSLEER.

This clone was seen ten or more times. The chain links TRBV7-8 to TRBJ1-5; D is uncertain. The ends were cut back, 6 bases at V and 1 base at J, with 7 bases in the middle. This CDR3 contains 13 residues. Germline CDR1 reads SGHVS; CDR2 reads FQNEAQ. The DNA for the CDR3 is TGTGCCAGCAGTGGTGGGAGCAATCAGCCCCAGCATTTT. Its translation: CASSGGSNQPQHF.

The chain uses TRBV11-2 and TRBJ2-7; TRBD1 agrees at 10 bases. Germline CDR1 reads SGHAT; CDR2 reads FQNNGV. The CDR3 is 17 residues long. V lost 0 bases, J lost 1 base, and 6 bases stayed unmatched. CDR3: CASSLEGTGALSYEQYF. Here the CDR3 DNA reads TGTGCCAGCAGCTTAGAAGGGACAGGGGCGCTGTCCTACGAGCAGTACTTC.

This clone occurred a few times. J is TRBJ1-2 and V is TRBV6-1; TRBD1 might be the D (6 bases). The CDR3 spans 14 residues. V lost 3 bases, J lost 8 bases, and 16 bases lay in between. The V gene's germline CDR1 is MNHNS and CDR2 SASEGT. CDR3 protein: CASSESGHGSGYTF. The CDR3 DNA sequence: TGTGCCAGCAGTGAGTCGGGACACGGCTCGGGCTACACCTTC.